The sequence of this T cell receptor (beta chain) was determined in a study of graft-versus-host responses after intestinal transplantation. Turning to the study itself: All of the recipients had induction that used anti-thymocyte globulin, then tacrolimus and steroids for about 3 years. General study findings and limits: Circulating GvH clones peaking coincided with falling HvG clones soon after transplant. Individuals carrying graft-donor T cell macrochimerism showed high graft-versus-host to host-versus-graft clonal ratios in allografts.

About this clone: Its target is unknown.

Produced via immunoSEQ multiplex PCR; TCRdb's table is partial and in-frame only. The table lists approximately 130,000 clones, around 94% of them singletons. The source was unstimulated CD4+ T cells sorted from spleen or lymph node cells, collected before intestinal transplant. The sequence came from a human donor who received an intestinal transplant.

The CDR3 here is CASSQVGAGGDTGELFF. The CDR3 nucleotides read TGTGCCAGCAGCCAAGTCGGAGCCGGGGGGGACACCGGGGAGCTGTTTTTT. The chain has TRBV4-2 and TRBJ2-2; 8 positions agree with TRBD2. CDR1 and CDR2 from the germline V gene are LGHNA and YNFKEQ. CDR3 length: 17 residues. The V and J ends lost 1 base and 3 bases, in that order; junction bases with no gene match: 7.